The clone carrying this T cell receptor beta chain appeared once. The identical CDR3 is also encoded by other nucleotide sequences in the sample. The source of the sample is a study of blood T cell repertoires in COVID-19. Study overall: T cells, B-cell-depleted T cells, or PBMCs supplied cDNA or gDNA.

Under the authors' procedure: By means of reference gene primer amplification, nucleated cell counts were estimated. Repertoires were generated with immunoSEQ multiplex PCR, while TCRdb's copy carries only in-frame clones and drops some. The D gene and trimming were derived from the DNA, and the V and J assignments and clone size from that table. The sample lists some 270,000 clones, roughly 88% occurring once. Recovered status in Cohort 3 required two negative PCRs, clearance, or symptom resolution. CDR3 length equals 11 residues. The V and J ends lost 4 bases and 4 bases respectively, with 4 bases between them. Germline loops: CDR1 MNHEY, CDR2 SMNVEV (reference sequence).

The rearrangement uses TRBV27 and TRBJ2-5, with D uncertain. The sequenced sample was PBMCs or T cells enriched from blood (not recorded which). The receptor's source is a woman in her 30s who had recovered from COVID-19. The CDR3 DNA reads TGTGCCAGCAGTTCCCGAGAGACCCAGTACTTC. It encodes CASSSRETQYF.